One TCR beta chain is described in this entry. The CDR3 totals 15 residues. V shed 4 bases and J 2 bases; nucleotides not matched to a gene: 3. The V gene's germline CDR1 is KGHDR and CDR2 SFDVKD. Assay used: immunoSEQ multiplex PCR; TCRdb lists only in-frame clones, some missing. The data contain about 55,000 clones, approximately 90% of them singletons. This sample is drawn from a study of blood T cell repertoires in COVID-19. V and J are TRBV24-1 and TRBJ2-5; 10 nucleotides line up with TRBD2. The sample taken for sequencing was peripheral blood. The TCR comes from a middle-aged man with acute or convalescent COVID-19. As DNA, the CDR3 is TGTGCCACCAGTGAAGGGACTAGCGTTCAAGAGACCCAGTACTTC. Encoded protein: CATSEGTSVQETQYF.